This TCR beta chain was identified during a study of cytomegalovirus exposure and HLA in healthy donors. The germline gives CDR1 LNHDA, CDR2 SQIVND (reference sequence). The V and J ends lost 6 bases and 0 bases respectively, with 12 bases between them. This CDR3 is built from 14 residues. PCR primers comprised 60 Vbeta and 13 Jbeta primers. Method: immunoSEQ multiplex PCR; TCRdb's copy keeps in-frame clones and lacks some. The data contain about 190,000 clones, just under 75% of them singletons. Study-level points and caveats: Later work associated roughly 17,000 TCR beta sequences with HLA alleles at 0.05 false discovery rate. A missense variant in DCLRE1C was later tied to TCR beta V- and J-gene trimming.

The donors comprised healthy bone marrow donors. With respect to this clone: Its antigen is unknown.

Sequenced input: PBMCs. The TCR was taken from a young man in good health and CMV-seropositive. This chain links TRBV19 with TRBJ2-7, with D possibly matching TRBD2 (5 bases). CDR3 sequence: CASRDGNPSYEQYF. Written as DNA, the CDR3 is TGTGCCAGTAGGGACGGGAACCCCTCCTACGAGCAGTACTTC.